This TCR beta chain was retrieved from a study of control samples from healthy donors and cancer patients. Some clones are missing from TCRdb's copy, which holds only in-frame ones; the method was immunoSEQ multiplex PCR. The sample holds 190,000 or so clones, about 93% seen once. Per germline, CDR1 LNHNV and CDR2 YYDKDF (reference sequence). The CDR3 contains 14 residues. The V and J ends lost 1 base and 7 bases respectively, with 11 bases between them. Sequencing was performed on blood. The chain employs TRBV15 and TRBJ2-4, with D unresolved. This receptor was identified in a man between 18 and 29 years old in good health. In DNA, the CDR3 is TGTGCCACCAGCAGAGGGGATGGTGAGAACATTCAGTACTTC. It is translated as CATSRGDGENIQYF.